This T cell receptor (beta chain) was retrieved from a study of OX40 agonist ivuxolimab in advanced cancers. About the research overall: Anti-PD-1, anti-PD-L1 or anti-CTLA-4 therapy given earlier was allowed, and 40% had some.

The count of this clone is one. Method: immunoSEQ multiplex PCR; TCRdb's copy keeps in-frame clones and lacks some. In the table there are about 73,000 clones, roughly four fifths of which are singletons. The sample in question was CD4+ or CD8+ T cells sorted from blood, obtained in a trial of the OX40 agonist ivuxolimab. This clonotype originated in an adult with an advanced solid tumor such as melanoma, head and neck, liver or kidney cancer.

The CDR3 DNA is TGCGCCAGCAGTCCCGGGAGGGCCGCAGATACGCAGTATTTT. The encoded protein is CASSPGRAADTQYF. The gene calls are TRBV5-1 and TRBJ2-3, with 8 positions matching TRBD2. In germline, CDR1 is SGHRS, CDR2 YFSETQ. CDR3 length equals 14 residues. The V and J ends lost 5 bases and 4 bases, in that order; junction bases with no gene match: 6.